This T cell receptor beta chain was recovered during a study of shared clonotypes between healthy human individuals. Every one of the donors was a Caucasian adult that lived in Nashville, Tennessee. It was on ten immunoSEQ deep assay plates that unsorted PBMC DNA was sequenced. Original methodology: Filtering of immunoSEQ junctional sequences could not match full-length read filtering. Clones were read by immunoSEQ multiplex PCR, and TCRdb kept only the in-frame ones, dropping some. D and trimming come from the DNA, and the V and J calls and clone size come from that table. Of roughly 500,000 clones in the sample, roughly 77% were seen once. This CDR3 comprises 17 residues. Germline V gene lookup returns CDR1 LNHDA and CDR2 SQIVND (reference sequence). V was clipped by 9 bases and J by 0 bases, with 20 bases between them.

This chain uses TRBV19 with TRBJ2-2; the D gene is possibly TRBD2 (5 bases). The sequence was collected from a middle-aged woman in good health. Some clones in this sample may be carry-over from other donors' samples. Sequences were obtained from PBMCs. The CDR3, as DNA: TGTGCCAGCAGAGACATAAGAGGGCGGACGAACACCGGGGAGCTGTTTTTT. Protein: CASRDIRGRTNTGELFF.